Each of the 25 T cell receptor beta chains below was sequenced from the same sample in a study of monozygotic twins with cystic fibrosis. The data were produced by immunoSEQ multiplex PCR, yet TCRdb's version contains in-frame clones alone and is incomplete. The sample comprises approximately 14,000 clones, around 84% of which are singletons, and around 1% rests with the top ten. Sequencing was performed on blood. The receptors were sampled from a boy aged 5-17 years with cystic fibrosis.

The CDR3 sequence: CASSVSSYEQYF. The CDR3 nucleotides read TGTGCCAGCTCGGTGAGCTCCTACGAGCAGTACTTC. V gene TRBV18 combines with J gene TRBJ2-5; D remains ambiguous. Judging by the DNA end, TRBJ2-7 fits better; the J call may be wrong. Germline CDR1 reads KGHSH; CDR2 reads LQKENI. This CDR3 has 12 residues.

The chain joins TRBV28 to TRBJ1-1; possibly TRBD1 for D (5 bases). With 1 base removed from V and 4 bases from J, the gap between germline ends came to 10 bases. Germline V lookup: CDR1 MDHEN, CDR2 SYDVKM. The CDR3 loop spans 14 amino acids. The CDR3 nucleotides are TGTGCCAGCAGTTTATACCTGGGGGGCACTGAAGCTTTCTTT. This codes for CASSLYLGGTEAFF.

This chain uses TRBV6-5 with TRBJ2-1, with D tentatively TRBD2 (6 bases). The CDR3 loop spans 15 amino acids. V was trimmed by 4 bases and J by 7 bases, leaving 17 bases between them. Germline CDR1 reads MNHEY; CDR2 reads SVGAGI. The CDR3 sequence is CASSLGGAAMNEQFF. The CDR3 region has the DNA TGTGCCAGCAGTTTGGGCGGGGCAGCTATGAATGAGCAGTTCTTC.

This clone was detected only once. The chain employs TRBV4-1 and TRBJ1-1; TRBD1 is a possible D gene (5 bases). Germline CDR1 reads MGHRA; CDR2 reads YSYEKL. This CDR3 spans 14 amino acids. V was cut by 8 bases and J by 4 bases, with 17 bases left in between. The CDR3 nucleotides are TGCGCCAGCTCTTCCCCGGGGCGGGGCACTGAAGCTTTCTTT. It is translated as CASSSPGRGTEAFF.

The gene calls are TRBV5-4 and TRBJ2-5; 8 nucleotides match TRBD1. The CDR3 consists of 16 residues. J lost 6 bases, V lost 3 bases, and 13 bases had no gene match. Germline V gene data show CDR1 as SGHNT and CDR2 as YYREEE (reference sequence). The CDR3 spells CASSSPTGAGGQTQYF. The CDR3 DNA reads TGTGCCAGCAGCTCTCCGACAGGGGCCGGCGGGCAGACCCAGTACTTC.

The chain couples TRBV5-1 to TRBJ2-2, with D perhaps assigned TRBD1 or TRBD2 (5 bases each). CDR1 is SGHRS and CDR2 is YFSETQ in the germline V gene. V dropped 0 bases and J dropped 5 bases, with 11 bases sitting between them. CDR3 length: 15 amino acids. CDR3 amino acids: CASSLGGDGTGELFF. In DNA form, the CDR3 reads TGCGCCAGCAGCTTGGGAGGGGACGGGACCGGGGAGCTGTTTTTT.

The chain couples TRBV12-5 to TRBJ2-5; TRBD2 matches at 13 bases. The ends lost 1 base at V and 5 bases at J; junction bases unmatched: 4. The length of the CDR3 is 16 residues. Germline V gives CDR1 LGHNT, CDR2 FRNRAP. The CDR3 reads CASGLDAGLAGETQYF. CDR3 nucleotide sequence: TGTGCTAGTGGTTTGGACGCGGGACTAGCGGGGGAGACCCAGTACTTC.

DNA of the CDR3: TGCGCCAGCAGCCTGGGACTAGCGGGAATCAATGAGCAGTTCTTC. This gives the protein CASSLGLAGINEQFF. The chain joins TRBV5-1 to TRBJ2-1; 13 nucleotides agree with TRBD2. V lost 4 bases to trimming and J lost 6 bases; unmatched junction nucleotides: 4. CDR3 length equals 15 residues. The V gene's germline CDR1 is SGHRS and CDR2 YFSETQ. Filled out from reference TRBV5-1 and TRBJ2-1, the complete variable domain reads KAGVTQTPRYLIKTRGQQVTLSCSPISGHRSVSWYQQTPGQGLQFLFEYFSETQRNKGNFPGRFSGRQFSNSRSEMNVSTLELGDSALYLCASSLGLAGINEQFFGPGTRLTVL.

The V and J genes are TRBV7-2 and TRBJ2-1; TRBD1 or TRBD2 may be the D gene (6 bases each). V dropped 8 bases and J dropped 6 bases, with 20 bases sitting between them. Germline V CDR1 and CDR2: SGHTA, FQGNSA. The CDR3 has 15 amino acids. In DNA, the CDR3 is TGTGCCAGCGCCCGGTTTGCGGGACAAGCCAATGAGCAGTTCTTC. The encoded protein is CASARFAGQANEQFF.

The chain recombines TRBV5-1 with TRBJ2-5, with D perhaps TRBD1 (6 bases). Looked up from germline, CDR1 is SGHRS and CDR2 is YFSETQ. V lost 4 bases and J lost 5, with 15 bases in between. This CDR3 spans 14 amino acids. In DNA, the CDR3 is TGCGCCAGCAGCCCGGGACAAGTGGGGGAGACCCAGTACTTC. Protein sequence: CASSPGQVGETQYF.

The V gene is TRBV5-1, the J gene TRBJ1-5; TRBD1 is a possible D gene (6 bases). Deletions cut 0 bases from V and 5 bases from J, with 12 bases between. The CDR3 sequence is 15 residues long. The germline V gene has CDR1 SGHRS and CDR2 YFSETQ. The CDR3 reads CASSLEGEGYQPQHF. As DNA, the CDR3 is TGCGCCAGCAGCTTGGAGGGGGAGGGTTATCAGCCCCAGCATTTT.

This chain connects TRBV19 to TRBJ2-3; 10 positions agree with TRBD2. The CDR3 is made up of 15 amino acids. CDR1 and CDR2 from the germline V gene are LNHDA and SQIVND (reference sequence). Unmatched junction bases numbered 7, after V lost 7 bases and J lost 3 bases. The CDR3 sequence is CASTISGRATDTQYF. The CDR3 nucleotides read TGTGCCAGTACCATCAGCGGGAGGGCAACAGATACGCAGTATTTT. Combining the CDR3 with reference TRBV19 and TRBJ2-3 gives the whole variable domain DGGITQSPKYLFRKEGQNVTLSCEQNLNHDAMYWYRQDPGQGLRLIYYSQIVNDFQKGDIAEGYSVSREKKESFPLTVTSAQKNPTAFYLCASTISGRATDTQYFGPGTRLTVL.

The chain is built from TRBV9 and TRBJ2-5, with TRBD2 as a possible D gene (6 bases). The CDR3 is made up of 14 amino acids. With 0 bases removed from V and 5 bases from J, the gap between germline ends came to 11 bases. The V gene's germline CDR1 is SGDLS and CDR2 YYNGEE. The CDR3 region is CASSVGLEGETQYF. CDR3 DNA: TGTGCCAGCAGCGTAGGACTAGAGGGGGAGACCCAGTACTTC. Full variable domain (outside the CDR3, taken from reference TRBV9 and TRBJ2-5): DSGVTQTPKHLITATGQRVTLRCSPRSGDLSVYWYQQSLDQGLQFLIQYYNGEERAKGNILERFSAQQFPDLHSELNLSSLELGDSALYFCASSVGLEGETQYFGPGTRLLVL.

This clone was counted only a few times. The rearrangement joins TRBV2 to TRBJ2-5, with D perhaps being TRBD1 or TRBD2 (5 bases each). Between the trimmed V and J ends, which lost 5 bases and 4 bases, there was a span of 11 bases. The CDR3 totals 13 residues. Germline CDR1 SNHLY, CDR2 FYNNEI. The CDR3 is CASSRQGVETQYF. The CDR3 DNA sequence: TGTGCCAGCAGTCGTCAGGGAGTAGAGACCCAGTACTTC.

The sample holds a few counts of this clone. This sequence joins TRBV25-1 and TRBJ1-2; D not certain. The CDR3 is 14 residues long. Deletions cut 6 bases from V and 1 base from J, with 12 bases between. Germline-derived CDR1 and CDR2 are MGHDK and SYGVNS. The CDR3 region is CASSPSHSNYGYTF. The CDR3 DNA reads TGTGCCAGCAGCCCTTCTCATAGTAACTATGGCTACACCTTC.

The chain is built from TRBV29-1 and TRBJ1-1, with D tentatively TRBD1 (5 bases). In germline, CDR1 is SQVTM, CDR2 ANQGSEA. This CDR3 region has 14 residues. V was cut by 7 bases and J by 0 bases, with 15 bases left in between. CDR3: CSALRRGLNTEAFF. The CDR3 DNA sequence: TGCAGCGCCCTAAGGAGGGGATTGAACACTGAAGCTTTCTTT.

This clone was picked up one time. This chain uses TRBV18 with TRBJ2-2; 8 nucleotides agree with TRBD1. Trimming cost V 2 bases and J 4 bases; bases outside gene matches: 12. The CDR3 is 18 residues long. Germline V gives CDR1 KGHSH, CDR2 LQKENI. CDR3 DNA: TGTGCCAGCTCACCATCTAGCCGGGACAGGAGTCTCACCGGGGAGCTGTTTTTT. Translation gives CASSPSSRDRSLTGELFF.

V and J are TRBV4-1 and TRBJ2-1, with D tentatively TRBD2 (5 bases). V was shortened by 0 bases and J by 8 bases, with 14 bases between the two germline ends. This CDR3 has 15 amino acids. In germline, CDR1 is MGHRA, CDR2 YSYEKL. Here the CDR3 reads CASSQDRLAGDEQFF. CDR3 in DNA: TGCGCCAGCAGCCAAGATCGTCTAGCAGGCGATGAGCAGTTCTTC.

The chain links TRBV6-4 to TRBJ2-1; D gene unclear. From germline, CDR1 is MRHNA and CDR2 SNTAGT. With 6 bases removed from V and 3 bases from J, the gap between germline ends came to 12 bases. This CDR3 comprises 14 residues. DNA of the CDR3: TGTGCCAGCAGAGCAGACGCGGACTACAATGAGCAGTTCTTC. This translates into CASRADADYNEQFF.

The J gene is TRBJ2-3, the V gene TRBV27, with D possibly being TRBD1 (5 bases). Trimming stripped 8 bases from V and 0 bases from J, with 15 bases between. The CDR3 spans 15 residues. Germline V gene data show CDR1 as MNHEY and CDR2 as SMNVEV (reference sequence). The CDR3 loop reads CASRRQPGSTDTQYF. The CDR3 DNA follows: TGTGCCAGCCGTCGGCAGCCAGGGAGCACAGATACGCAGTATTTT.

The gene calls are TRBV4-1 and TRBJ2-3; 8 nucleotides align to TRBD1. This CDR3 comprises 15 residues. With V trimmed by 4 bases and J by 5 bases, 8 bases remained unmatched. Germline loops: CDR1 MGHRA, CDR2 YSYEKL. The CDR3 here is CASSRRYRGEDTQYF. In DNA form, the CDR3 reads TGCGCCAGCAGCCGGCGGTACAGGGGGGAAGATACGCAGTATTTT.

The genes are TRBV6-5 and TRBJ2-7; 8 bases align to TRBD1. The length of the CDR3 is 15 residues. CDR1 and CDR2 (germline): MNHEY, SVGAGI. Trimming took 2 bases from V and 4 from J; bases not matched to a gene: 7. The CDR3 region has the DNA TGTGCCAGCAGTTACCGCGACAGGGGTGGGTACGAGCAGTACTTC. It yields the protein CASSYRDRGGYEQYF.

The chain employs TRBV5-6 and TRBJ2-7, with D maybe TRBD1 (5 bases). The CDR3 sequence is 14 residues long. V was pared by 0 bases and J by 3 bases, with 10 bases between. Germline CDR1 reads SGHDT; CDR2 reads YYEEEE. In DNA, the CDR3 is TGTGCCAGCAGCTTGGATCCAGGGAACTACGAGCAGTACTTC. Its translation: CASSLDPGNYEQYF.

The chain combines TRBV15 with TRBJ2-1; 7 bases match TRBD2. Germline V CDR1 and CDR2: LNHNV, YYDKDF (reference sequence). This CDR3 has 16 amino acids. The J segment lost 0 bases and the V segment lost 8 bases, leaving 10 bases of the junction unmatched. CDR3 DNA: TGTGCCACCCGCAAGCGGGATGAGAGCTCCTACAATGAGCAGTTCTTC. Amino acid sequence: CATRKRDESSYNEQFF. Full variable domain (outside the CDR3, taken from reference TRBV15 and TRBJ2-1): DAMVIQNPRYQVTQFGKPVTLSCSQTLNHNVMYWYQQKSSQAPKLLFHYYDKDFNNEADTPDNFQSRRPNTSFCFLDIRSPGLGDTAMYLCATRKRDESSYNEQFFGPGTRLTVL.

V gene TRBV27 combines with J gene TRBJ2-3, with 7 positions matching TRBD2. Germline V gene lookup returns CDR1 MNHEY and CDR2 SMNVEV (reference sequence). V was pared by 6 bases and J by 3 bases, with 12 bases of the junction left unmatched. This CDR3 is built from 16 residues. The CDR3 sequence: CASSPGVGGSTDTQYF. CDR3 bases: TGTGCCAGCAGCCCTGGGGTTGGCGGGAGTACAGATACGCAGTATTTT.